The rows below give T cell receptor beta chains drawn from one sample of a study of T cells after yellow fever vaccination. MiXCR, applied by TCRdb to the 5' RACE reads, yields one record per CDR3 protein. This table has hundreds of thousands of distinct CDR3 sequences, approximately 13% appearing once. The material sequenced was PBMCs, taken on the day of the yellow fever booster vaccination. The source is a man aged 30 to 45 who received the YFV17D yellow fever vaccine. CDR3s include the opening cysteine and the closing phenylalanine or tryptophan. The D gene is left open where the match is weak. Clone size is stated in some rows and not others, as once, few, many or a class when expanded.

d_call j_call clone_size v_call cdr3_nt cdr3_aa
. TRBJ1-5 . TRBV20-1 TGCAGTGCTAGAGATCTCAGCTGGGGCAATCAGCCCCAGCATTTT CSARDLSWGNQPQHF
. TRBJ1-1 few TRBV12-3/TRBV12-4 TGTGCCAGTAAAACGGGACACCGATACACTGAAGCTTTCTTT CASKTGHRYTEAFF
TRBD1 TRBJ2-7 . TRBV4-2 TGTGCCAGCAGCCGCGAACCGACAGGGGACCACGAGCAGTACTTC CASSREPTGDHEQYF
. TRBJ2-3 . TRBV20-1 TGCAGTGCTAGAGCCCGCACAGATACGCAGTATTTT CSARARTDTQYF
. TRBJ1-2 . TRBV30 TGTGCCTGGAGGCGGGACGTAAGTGGCTACACCTTC CAWRRDVSGYTF
. TRBJ2-1 few TRBV5-1 TGCGCCAGCAGCTTGGGGAGGGGACGCACCTACAATGAGCAGTTCTTC CASSLGRGRTYNEQFF
. TRBJ2-7 . TRBV3-1 TGTGCCAGCAGCCCGCTCAAGGGCAACGAGCAGTACTTC CASSPLKGNEQYF
TRBD2 TRBJ2-3 . TRBV7-2 TGTGCCAGCAGCTTAAGCGGGAGTTTGCCAGATACGCAGTATTTT CASSLSGSLPDTQYF
. TRBJ2-1 . TRBV7-2 TGTGCCAGCAGCCAGGATTTAGGGGATGAGCAGTTCTTC CASSQDLGDEQFF
. TRBJ2-1 . TRBV20-1 TGCAGTGCTAGGGGGGACATTACCTACAATGAGCAGTTCTTC CSARGDITYNEQFF